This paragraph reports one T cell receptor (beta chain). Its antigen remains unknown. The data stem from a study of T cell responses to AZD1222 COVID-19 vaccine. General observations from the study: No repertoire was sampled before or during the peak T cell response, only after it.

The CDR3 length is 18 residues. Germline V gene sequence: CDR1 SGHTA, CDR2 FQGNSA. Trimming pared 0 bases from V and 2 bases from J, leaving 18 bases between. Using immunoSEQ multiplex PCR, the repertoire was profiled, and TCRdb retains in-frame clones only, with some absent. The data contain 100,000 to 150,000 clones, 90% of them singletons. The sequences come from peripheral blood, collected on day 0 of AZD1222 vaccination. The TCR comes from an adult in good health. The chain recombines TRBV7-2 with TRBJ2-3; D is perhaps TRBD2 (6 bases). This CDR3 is CASSLARPSDHYTDTQYF. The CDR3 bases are TGTGCCAGCAGCTTAGCCCGACCTAGCGACCACTACACAGATACGCAGTATTTT.